This T cell receptor beta chain comes out of a study of T cells in Graves' hyperthyroidism and ophthalmopathy. Study context: Peripheral blood was acquired at first diagnosis, ahead of any therapy whatsoever.

Researchers amplified the TCR beta CDR3 regions from RNA transcripts. First-round RT-PCR with HTBI primers amplified the TCR CDR3 region. TCRdb used MiXCR to reprocess the multiplex PCR reads, holding one entry per CDR3 protein. The repertoire holds approximately 400,000 distinct CDR3 sequences, with 15% to 19% as singletons. For Graves' hyperthyroidism to be stable, ophthalmopathy could not progress within 18 months. Subjects aged 18 to 65 presented with newly diagnosed hyperthyroidism of less than 2 months' duration. Diagnostic decisions used clinical symptoms, serum thyroxine and TRAb, thyroid ultrasound and orbital computed tomography. The CDR3 extends over 13 amino acids. The V gene's germline CDR1 is SGHRS and CDR2 YFSETQ. Trimming removed 6 bases from V and 0 bases from J, with 8 bases in between.

Sequencing input: blood. The receptor was derived from a woman under 30 with Graves' hyperthyroidism. This chain connects TRBV5-1 to TRBJ2-3, with D hard to call. CDR3 amino acids: CASKPRSTDTQYF. In DNA, the CDR3 is TGCGCCAGCAAGCCACGTAGCACAGATACGCAGTATTTT.